Below, 24 T cell receptor beta chains from the same sample are listed, as sequenced in a study of T cell repertoires in cytomegalovirus infection (dated by TCRdb to the late 2010s). The sample's treatment or condition label is to be understood as: in vitro stimulation with specific CMV peptide epitopes to enrich CMV-specific T cells. Their cognate antigens are unknown. Sequencing was performed on an Illumina HiSeq 1500. The raw public data were reprocessed by TCRdb itself: fastp quality trimming at Q25, MiXCR clonotype calling, in-frame beta chains only. Every CDR3 protein is listed once, alongside the most common genes and DNA of its rows. This sample holds roughly 920,000 distinct CDR3 sequences; around 32% were observed only once. In total, the top ten clones hold roughly 13% of the sample. The sample consisted of cultured CD8+ T cells from PBMCs, taken from culture after CMV antigen stimulation. The receptors originated from a human donor in good health (CMV status not recorded). Some clones in this sample may be carry-over from other donors' samples.

There are a few counts of this clonotype. The gene calls are TRBV7-9 and TRBJ1-1, with D perhaps matching TRBD1 (6 bases). The CDR3 sequence is 16 residues long. V was cut by 5 bases and J by 1 base, with 17 bases left in between. Germline-derived CDR1 and CDR2 are SEHNR and FQNEAQ (reference sequence). The CDR3 coding sequence is TGTGCCAGCAGCCCTCATACCAAGGGACAGAACACTGAAGCTTTCTTT. Amino acid sequence: CASSPHTKGQNTEAFF.

The V and J genes are TRBV9 and TRBJ2-3; no clear D. V lost 0 bases and J 7 bases, leaving 15 bases between the germline ends. The CDR3 contains 15 residues. The germline V gene encodes CDR1 SGDLS and CDR2 YYNGEE. CDR3 in DNA: TGTGCCAGCAGCGTAGGTCTAGGAAGTATGAATACGCAGTATTTT. The encoded protein is CASSVGLGSMNTQYF.

This sequence joins TRBV7-6 and TRBJ1-5, with D hard to call. The germline gives CDR1 SGHVS, CDR2 FNYEAQ. V lost 2 bases and J lost 3, with 11 bases in between. The CDR3 totals 15 residues. CDR3 amino acids: CASSLSQEYNQPQHF. In DNA form, the CDR3 reads TGTGCCAGCAGCTTATCGCAGGAGTACAATCAGCCCCAGCATTTT.

Remarks on this clonotype: In this CDR3 the conserved last residue, phenylalanine or tryptophan, is missing, so a read error is likely. The chain combines TRBV12-3 or TRBV12-4 with TRBJ2-3; 8 bases agree with TRBD1. The CDR3 has 14 residues. Trimming cost V 5 bases and J 6 bases; bases outside gene matches: 7. This chain's CDR3 is CASSTRQGTDTQYV. The CDR3 DNA is TGTGCCAGCAGTACGCGACAGGGGACGGATACGCAGTATGTT.

This clonotype has more than one count but fewer than ten. The chain carries TRBV7-9 and TRBJ2-1; no definite D call. CDR1 and CDR2 from the germline V gene are SEHNR and FQNEAQ (reference sequence). Trimming took 5 bases from V and 9 from J, leaving 14 bases between them. The CDR3 loop spans 13 amino acids. CDR3 nucleotides: TGTGCCAGCAGCGCCCCCGCGTGGATTGAGCAGTTCTTC. It translates to CASSAPAWIEQFF.

The genes are TRBV7-6 and TRBJ1-1; no reliable D call. Trimming left V 5 bases short and J 7 bases short, with 14 bases between. The germline gives CDR1 SGHVS, CDR2 FNYEAQ. This CDR3 comprises 13 residues. The CDR3 is CASSPDSRGEAFF. The CDR3 nucleotides are TGTGCCAGCAGCCCCGATTCGCGGGGTGAAGCTTTCTTT.

In its sample, this clonotype was seen many times. This chain joins TRBV7-8 and TRBJ1-2; a weak D match, TRBD1 (5 bases). Germline V CDR1 and CDR2: SGHVS, FQNEAQ. The CDR3 consists of 15 residues. The V end lost 6 bases, the J end lost 1 base, and 15 bases lay between the germline ends. The CDR3 sequence: CASSWSGGDNYGYTF. For the CDR3, the DNA is TGTGCCAGCAGTTGGTCGGGGGGAGATAACTATGGCTACACCTTC.

This clonotype was observed a few times. The rearrangement uses TRBV25-1 and TRBJ1-1; 8 bases align to TRBD1. The CDR3 is 13 amino acids. V lost 1 base and J lost 9; bases outside the gene matches: 4. Germline V gene lookup returns CDR1 MGHDK and CDR2 SYGVNS. The CDR3 DNA follows: TGTGCCAGCAGTGAATGGGCAGGGGGCAAAGCTTTCTTT. Its translation is CASSEWAGGKAFF.

This clonotype has ten or more counts. The rearrangement uses TRBV7-2 and TRBJ2-2, with D unclear. The V and J ends lost 9 bases and 2 bases respectively, with 7 bases between them. This CDR3 spans 12 amino acids. CDR1 and CDR2 from the germline V gene are SGHTA and FQGNSA. CDR3 coding DNA: TGTGCCAGGGAAGTAAACACCGGGGAGCTGTTTTTT. Translating it yields CAREVNTGELFF.

This clonotype was seen a few times. This chain connects TRBV19 to TRBJ1-2; perhaps TRBD1 as D (6 bases). CDR1 is LNHDA, CDR2 SQIVND, per germline (reference sequence). V was cut by 5 bases and J by 0 bases, with 16 bases left in between. The CDR3 sequence is 16 residues long. CDR3 residues: CASSLPDSQANYGYTF. The CDR3 DNA reads TGTGCCAGTAGTCTCCCGGACAGCCAAGCTAACTATGGCTACACCTTC. The variable domain in full, with the rest retrieved from reference TRBV19 and TRBJ1-2, is DGGITQSPKYLFRKEGQNVTLSCEQNLNHDAMYWYRQDPGQGLRLIYYSQIVNDFQKGDIAEGYSVSREKKESFPLTVTSAQKNPTAFYLCASSLPDSQANYGYTFGSGTRLTVV.

The chain carries TRBV6-5 and TRBJ2-5, with D possibly TRBD2 on 7 matching bases. Trimming cost V 11 bases and J 4 bases, with 11 bases left between them. This CDR3 comprises 11 residues. Germline lookup yields CDR1 MNHEY and CDR2 SVGAGI. Here the CDR3 DNA reads TGTGCCGCTAGGGGGGGAGAGACCCAGTACTTC. Encoded protein: CAARGGETQYF.

In the case of this clonotype: This may be a read error, as it is one base from a much larger clone. V and J are TRBV4-1 and TRBJ2-1; D ambiguous. The V gene's germline CDR1 is MGHRA and CDR2 YSYEKL. This CDR3 has 12 residues. V was pared by 0 bases and J by 6 bases, with 3 bases between. The DNA of the CDR3 is TGCGCCAGCAGCCAAGATGTCAATGAGCAGTTCTTC. Translation: CASSQDVNEQFF.

There are many counts of this clonotype. V and J are TRBV7-6 and TRBJ2-5; TRBD2 is a possible D gene (6 bases). Germline values: CDR1 SGHVS, CDR2 FNYEAQ. Trimming left V 3 bases short and J 4 bases short, with 12 bases between. The CDR3 runs 14 residues. The CDR3 loop is CASSLGGGPETQYF. The CDR3 DNA follows: TGTGCCAGCAGCTTGGGGGGAGGTCCAGAGACCCAGTACTTC.

This clonotype was detected a few times. The chain joins TRBV6-5 to TRBJ2-1; D is possibly TRBD2 (6 bases). Germline V gives CDR1 MNHEY, CDR2 SVGAGI. The germline V and J ends were trimmed by 2 bases and 0 bases, with 11 bases remaining between them. This CDR3 is built from 16 residues. CDR3 region: CASSYGRGASYNEQFF. The CDR3 DNA is TGTGCCAGCAGTTACGGGCGGGGCGCCTCCTACAATGAGCAGTTCTTC.

For this clonotype: This may come from a read error, since a much larger clone is one base off. The chain has TRBV7-6 and TRBJ2-5; 11 bases match TRBD1. Per the germline V gene, CDR1 is SGHVS and CDR2 is FNYEAQ. CDR3 length: 16 residues. The CDR3 bases are TGTGTCAGCAGCTTAGGTCGCGGACAGGGGGCGGAGACCCAGTACTTC. Its translation is CVSSLGRGQGAETQYF.

This chain joins TRBV20-1 and TRBJ2-1, with 14 positions matching TRBD2. CDR3 length equals 21 residues. Germline loops: CDR1 DFQATT, CDR2 SNEGSKA (reference sequence). V shed 2 bases, J shed 4 bases, and the junction held 19 bases outside the gene matches. The CDR3 protein is CSARPYRTSGGPPSPYNEQFF. In DNA, the CDR3 is TGCAGTGCTAGACCCTACCGGACTAGCGGGGGGCCCCCTAGTCCATACAATGAGCAGTTCTTC.

This clonotype was counted only a few times. The chain combines TRBV11-3 with TRBJ2-2; 7 nucleotides line up with TRBD1. Germline trimming cut 10 bases from V and 4 bases from J; bases unmatched to any gene: 12. Germline values: CDR1 SGHNT, CDR2 YENEEA. The CDR3 loop spans 15 amino acids. Here the CDR3 DNA reads TGTGCCACCTCAGACCGGGACAGCACCACCGGGGAGCTGTTTTTT. Its protein is CATSDRDSTTGELFF.

Notes on this clonotype: Possible read error: a much larger clone is one base away. V and J are TRBV7-4 and TRBJ1-1; tentative D call: TRBD1 (6 bases). The CDR3 totals 14 residues. The ends were cut back, 2 bases at V and 1 base at J, with 8 bases in the middle. Germline assignment: CDR1 SGHVT and CDR2 SQSDAQ. The CDR3 loop is CASSLWGQNTEAFF. The CDR3 DNA reads as TGTGCCAGCAGCTTATGGGGACAGAACACTGAAGCTTTCTTT.

The gene calls are TRBV7-6 and TRBJ2-5; 10 bases are a match to TRBD1. The V gene end was trimmed by 7 bases and the J gene end by 4 bases; junction bases not matched to a gene: 12. CDR1 and CDR2 (germline): SGHVS, FNYEAQ. The CDR3 is 16 residues long. In nucleotides, the CDR3 is TGTGCCAGCACCCCACTCCGGGACAGGGGAGGAGAGACCCAGTACTTC. Protein product: CASTPLRDRGGETQYF.

A few counts support this clonotype. The chain couples TRBV5-6 to TRBJ2-1; 7 bases are shared with TRBD1. V lost 4 bases to trimming and J lost 3 bases; unmatched junction nucleotides: 7. Looked up from germline, CDR1 is SGHDT and CDR2 is YYEEEE. The CDR3 contains 15 residues. The DNA for the CDR3 is TGTGCCAGCAGCAACCGGGACAGCTTCTACAATGAGCAGTTCTTC. Encoded protein: CASSNRDSFYNEQFF.

The V and J genes are TRBV7-6 and TRBJ2-2, with 8 bases fitting TRBD1. V was clipped by 8 bases and J by 4 bases; unmatched bases: 9. This CDR3 has 15 amino acids. Germline assignment: CDR1 SGHVS and CDR2 FNYEAQ. As DNA, the CDR3 is TGTGCCAGCGGGACAGACAGGGGCGGCACCGGGGAGCTGTTTTTT. Protein product: CASGTDRGGTGELFF.

The chain recombines TRBV6-5 with TRBJ1-2; D gene ambiguous. Germline CDR1 is MNHEY and CDR2 is SVGAGI. This CDR3 spans 13 amino acids. Trimming shortened V by 2 bases and J by 4 bases, and 8 bases separated the two germline ends. CDR3 bases: TGTGCCAGCAGTTACGCGCCAGTCTATGGCTACACCTTC. Its translation is CASSYAPVYGYTF.

This clonotype was seen ten or more times. The chain couples TRBV12-3 or TRBV12-4 to TRBJ2-6, with unresolved D. Trimming took 11 bases from V and 6 from J, leaving 14 bases between them. The CDR3 spans 13 residues. The CDR3 region is CAVNSFEANVLTF. The DNA of the CDR3 is TGTGCCGTTAACTCGTTTGAGGCCAACGTCCTGACTTTC.

The CDR3 loop is CASRLRSVGNSQPQHF. DNA of the CDR3: TGTGCCAGCAGATTAAGAAGTGTAGGTAACAGTCAGCCCCAGCATTTT. The chain carries TRBV27 and TRBJ1-5; no reliable D call. Germline V gene data show CDR1 as MNHEY and CDR2 as SMNVEV (reference sequence). CDR3 length equals 16 residues. V was cut by 6 bases and J by 6 bases, with 21 bases left in between.